The rows below give T cell receptor beta chains drawn from one sample of a study of blood T cell repertoires in COVID-19. Sequencing used immunoSEQ multiplex PCR; TCRdb keeps in-frame clones, though not all of them. The data hold about 140,000 clones, with roughly four fifths observed a single time. Sample: peripheral blood. Every receptor here comes from a woman aged 55-70 years with acute or convalescent COVID-19. CDR3s include the opening cysteine and the closing phenylalanine or tryptophan. A D gene is named only where the DNA matches it firmly. Some rows mark clone size as missing; the rest say once, few, many or name a class of expanded clone.

clone_size: .
d_call: TRBD1
j_call: TRBJ1-2
v_call: TRBV9
cdr3_nt: TGTGCCAGCAGAGACGACAGGGCAAACTATGGCTACACCTTC
cdr3_aa: CASRDDRANYGYTF

clone_size: .
d_call: TRBD1
j_call: TRBJ1-2
v_call: TRBV7-2
cdr3_nt: TGTGCCAGCAGCTTAGTTCTCGGACAGGGCAACTATGGCTACACCTTC
cdr3_aa: CASSLVLGQGNYGYTF

clone_size: .
d_call: TRBD1
j_call: TRBJ1-1
v_call: TRBV7-9
cdr3_nt: TGTGCCAGCAGCTTACAGGGGGCCGGCTATGAAGCTTTCTTT
cdr3_aa: CASSLQGAGYEAFF

clone_size: .
d_call: .
j_call: TRBJ1-1
v_call: TRBV6-1
cdr3_nt: TGTGCCAGCAGTGAGAACGGGTTTTGGACTGAAGCTTTCTTT
cdr3_aa: CASSENGFWTEAFF

clone_size: .
d_call: .
j_call: TRBJ2-1
v_call: TRBV27
cdr3_nt: TGTGCCAGCAGTCTACTAGACGAGCAGTTCTTC
cdr3_aa: CASSLLDEQFF

clone_size: .
d_call: .
j_call: TRBJ1-1
v_call: TRBV7-3
cdr3_nt: TGTGCCAGCAGCTTAGAGGGGAACACTGAAGCTTTCTTT
cdr3_aa: CASSLEGNTEAFF

clone_size: .
d_call: TRBD1
j_call: TRBJ1-1
v_call: TRBV3-1/TRBV3-2
cdr3_nt: TGTGCCAGTAGGACAGGGAACACTGAAGCTTTCTTT
cdr3_aa: CASRTGNTEAFF

clone_size: .
d_call: .
j_call: TRBJ2-1
v_call: TRBV7-2
cdr3_nt: TGTGCCAGCAGCTTAGTGGCCAATGAGCAGTTCTTC
cdr3_aa: CASSLVANEQFF

clone_size: .
d_call: .
j_call: TRBJ2-1
v_call: TRBV3-1/TRBV3-2
cdr3_nt: TGTGCCAGCAGCCACGAAACTAACGTTTTGTACAATGAGCAGTTCTTC
cdr3_aa: CASSHETNVLYNEQFF

clone_size: .
d_call: .
j_call: TRBJ2-5
v_call: TRBV4-3
cdr3_nt: TGCGCCAGCAGCCAAGATCACCGGGCAGGGAGGGAGACCCAGTACTTC
cdr3_aa: CASSQDHRAGRETQYF

clone_size: few
d_call: .
j_call: TRBJ1-4
v_call: TRBV10-1
cdr3_nt: TGCGCCAGCAGTGAGTCGGCAACAGGGAATGAAAAACTGTTTTTT
cdr3_aa: CASSESATGNEKLFF

clone_size: .
d_call: .
j_call: TRBJ1-2
v_call: TRBV28
cdr3_nt: TGTGCCAGCAGTTTGGAGCCTAGGAACTATGGCTACACCTTC
cdr3_aa: CASSLEPRNYGYTF

clone_size: .
d_call: .
j_call: TRBJ2-3
v_call: TRBV7-2
cdr3_nt: TGTGCCAGCAGTGGGGGCGGGAGAGGTACAGATACGCAGTATTTT
cdr3_aa: CASSGGGRGTDTQYF

clone_size: few
d_call: TRBD2
j_call: TRBJ2-5
v_call: TRBV7-2
cdr3_nt: TGTGCCAGCAGCTGGAGGGCAGGGAGGGTCCGGGAGACCCAGTACTTC
cdr3_aa: CASSWRAGRVRETQYF

clone_size: .
d_call: TRBD1
j_call: TRBJ2-2
v_call: TRBV19
cdr3_nt: TGTGCCAGTAGCGGACAGGCCAGGACCGGGGAGCTGTTTTTT
cdr3_aa: CASSGQARTGELFF

clone_size: .
d_call: .
j_call: TRBJ1-2
v_call: TRBV4-1
cdr3_nt: TGCGCCAGCAGCCAAGAGCCTCAAGTAGTGAGGAATGGCTACACCTTC
cdr3_aa: CASSQEPQVVRNGYTF

clone_size: few
d_call: .
j_call: TRBJ1-2
v_call: TRBV24-1
cdr3_nt: TGTGCCACCAGTGATCTGACCAGGGGCTATGGCTACACCTTC
cdr3_aa: CATSDLTRGYGYTF

clone_size: .
d_call: TRBD2
j_call: TRBJ2-5
v_call: TRBV28
cdr3_nt: TGTGCCAGCAGCCGACTAGCGGGGGAGCAAGAGACCCAGTACTTC
cdr3_aa: CASSRLAGEQETQYF

clone_size: .
d_call: .
j_call: TRBJ1-1
v_call: TRBV18
cdr3_nt: TGTGCCAGCTCAGGGGCCCATGGGAACACTGAAGCTTTCTTT
cdr3_aa: CASSGAHGNTEAFF

clone_size: .
d_call: TRBD2
j_call: TRBJ2-2
v_call: TRBV30
cdr3_nt: TGTGCCTGGAGTGGAATAGCGGGAGGTGGGACCGGGGAGCTGTTTTTT
cdr3_aa: CAWSGIAGGGTGELFF

clone_size: .
d_call: .
j_call: TRBJ1-5
v_call: TRBV28
cdr3_nt: TGTGCCAGCCTATCTATCGGTTATAGCAATCAGCCCCAGCATTTT
cdr3_aa: CASLSIGYSNQPQHF

clone_size: .
d_call: .
j_call: TRBJ2-1
v_call: TRBV19
cdr3_nt: TGTGCCAGTAGTATGATGATTGGACAGAACAATGAGCAGTTCTTC
cdr3_aa: CASSMMIGQNNEQFF

clone_size: .
d_call: .
j_call: TRBJ2-5
v_call: TRBV12-3/TRBV12-4
cdr3_nt: TGTGCCAGCAGCTCTAGTCGGGAGACCCAGTACTTC
cdr3_aa: CASSSSRETQYF

clone_size: .
d_call: TRBD1
j_call: TRBJ2-3
v_call: TRBV28
cdr3_nt: TGTGCCAGCCCACCGAGGGGGCGAATAGATACGCAGTATTTT
cdr3_aa: CASPPRGRIDTQYF

clone_size: .
d_call: .
j_call: TRBJ1-4
v_call: TRBV7-8
cdr3_nt: TGTGCCAGCAGCTTCCAGGCAACTAATGAAAAACTGTTTTTT
cdr3_aa: CASSFQATNEKLFF

clone_size: .
d_call: .
j_call: TRBJ2-7
v_call: TRBV15
cdr3_nt: TGTGCCACCAGCAGAGATGGACGGCCGGGGGACGAGCAGTACTTC
cdr3_aa: CATSRDGRPGDEQYF

clone_size: .
d_call: TRBD2
j_call: TRBJ2-5
v_call: TRBV10-1
cdr3_nt: TGCGCCAGCAGGAAATTCCACCTACTAGCGACTCTGAGAGAGACCCAGTACTTC
cdr3_aa: CASRKFHLLATLRETQYF

clone_size: .
d_call: TRBD2
j_call: TRBJ2-3
v_call: TRBV24-1
cdr3_nt: TGTGCCACCAGTGTCAGCGGGATGGGGGCAGATACGCAGTATTTT
cdr3_aa: CATSVSGMGADTQYF

clone_size: .
d_call: TRBD2
j_call: TRBJ2-1
v_call: TRBV24-1
cdr3_nt: TGTGCCACCAGTGATTTCCGGACTAGCGGGAGGGCCATCCCCAATGAGCAGTTCTTC
cdr3_aa: CATSDFRTSGRAIPNEQFF

clone_size: .
d_call: .
j_call: TRBJ1-2
v_call: TRBV12-3/TRBV12-4
cdr3_nt: TGTGCCAGCAGTTTACTTGTTGGCAATGGCTACACCTTC
cdr3_aa: CASSLLVGNGYTF

clone_size: few
d_call: .
j_call: TRBJ1-2
v_call: TRBV21-1
cdr3_nt: TGTGCCAGCATCCAGGGGGCGCACGGCTACACCTTC
cdr3_aa: CASIQGAHGYTF

clone_size: .
d_call: .
j_call: TRBJ1-2
v_call: TRBV5-1
cdr3_nt: TGCGCCAGCAGCTTGGACAGGGCATCCTCTGGCTACACCTTC
cdr3_aa: CASSLDRASSGYTF

clone_size: .
d_call: .
j_call: TRBJ2-2
v_call: TRBV7-2
cdr3_nt: TGTGCCAGCAGCTTCTCCGGGACTGCGAACACCGGGGAGCTGTTTTTT
cdr3_aa: CASSFSGTANTGELFF

clone_size: .
d_call: TRBD2
j_call: TRBJ2-2
v_call: TRBV2
cdr3_nt: TGTGCCAGCAGACTAGCGGGAGGGGGCACCGGGGAGCTGTTTTTT
cdr3_aa: CASRLAGGGTGELFF

clone_size: once
d_call: .
j_call: TRBJ1-2
v_call: TRBV25-1
cdr3_nt: TGTGCCAGCAGTGAAGCGGGAAATAACTATGGCTACACCTTC
cdr3_aa: CASSEAGNNYGYTF

clone_size: .
d_call: .
j_call: TRBJ2-1
v_call: TRBV18
cdr3_nt: TGTGCCAGCTCAGCCGGACGGGAAAATGAGCAGTTCTTC
cdr3_aa: CASSAGRENEQFF

clone_size: .
d_call: .
j_call: TRBJ1-1
v_call: TRBV5-4
cdr3_nt: TGTGCCAGCAGCTTGGGAGGTATAAACACTGAAGCTTTCTTT
cdr3_aa: CASSLGGINTEAFF

clone_size: .
d_call: .
j_call: TRBJ2-1
v_call: TRBV28
cdr3_nt: TGTGCCAGCACAAGCGGGTATTTCTCCTACAATGAGCAGTTCTTC
cdr3_aa: CASTSGYFSYNEQFF

clone_size: .
d_call: .
j_call: TRBJ1-6
v_call: TRBV5-1
cdr3_nt: TGCGCCAGCAGCTTGGATAGGCAGGGTGGTTCACCCCTCCACTTT
cdr3_aa: CASSLDRQGGSPLHF

clone_size: .
d_call: .
j_call: TRBJ1-5
v_call: TRBV2
cdr3_nt: TGTGCCAGCAGCTTAACAGGGTTTGGCAATCAGCCCCAGCATTTT
cdr3_aa: CASSLTGFGNQPQHF

clone_size: .
d_call: TRBD1
j_call: TRBJ1-5
v_call: TRBV6-2/TRBV6-3
cdr3_nt: TGTGCCAGCAGTTGGACAGGGGGCGTTGGCAATCAGCCCCAGCATTTT
cdr3_aa: CASSWTGGVGNQPQHF

clone_size: .
d_call: TRBD1
j_call: TRBJ1-2
v_call: TRBV18
cdr3_nt: TGTGCCAGCTCAGTTCGACAGGGGGCGGAGGATGGCTACACCTTC
cdr3_aa: CASSVRQGAEDGYTF

clone_size: .
d_call: .
j_call: TRBJ2-1
v_call: TRBV9
cdr3_nt: TGTGCCAGCAGCGTAGGTGCGGGCAGCTACAATGAGCAGTTCTTC
cdr3_aa: CASSVGAGSYNEQFF

clone_size: once
d_call: .
j_call: TRBJ1-5
v_call: TRBV28
cdr3_nt: TGTGCCAGCAGTTTGGCCGGGTTCGGCAATCAGCCCCAGCATTTT
cdr3_aa: CASSLAGFGNQPQHF

clone_size: .
d_call: .
j_call: TRBJ1-3
v_call: TRBV24-1
cdr3_nt: TGTGCCACCAGTGAGGGGAGACGCGGAAACACCATATATTTT
cdr3_aa: CATSEGRRGNTIYF

clone_size: .
d_call: TRBD1
j_call: TRBJ1-3
v_call: TRBV11-2
cdr3_nt: TGTGCCAGCAGCTTCCTAGGGGGCTCCTCTGGAAACACCATATATTTT
cdr3_aa: CASSFLGGSSGNTIYF

clone_size: few
d_call: TRBD1
j_call: TRBJ1-1
v_call: TRBV7-9
cdr3_nt: TGTGCCAGCAGCTCTTATACCGACAGGGGGCTGGAAGCTTTCTTT
cdr3_aa: CASSSYTDRGLEAFF

clone_size: .
d_call: .
j_call: TRBJ1-2
v_call: TRBV11-2
cdr3_nt: TGTGCCAGCAACCCCTCGGGGGGCGACTATGGCTACACCTTC
cdr3_aa: CASNPSGGDYGYTF

clone_size: .
d_call: TRBD1
j_call: TRBJ1-6
v_call: TRBV7-2
cdr3_nt: TGTGCCAGCAGCTTAAATTGGGACAGGGGCAATTCACCCCTCCACTTT
cdr3_aa: CASSLNWDRGNSPLHF

clone_size: .
d_call: .
j_call: TRBJ1-2
v_call: TRBV6-5
cdr3_nt: TGTGCCAGCAGTTGGGACCCGGGGGACTATGGCTACACCTTC
cdr3_aa: CASSWDPGDYGYTF

clone_size: .
d_call: .
j_call: TRBJ2-1
v_call: TRBV3-1/TRBV3-2
cdr3_nt: TGTGCCAGCAGCCAAGAGCTTAGATACAATGAGCAGTTCTTC
cdr3_aa: CASSQELRYNEQFF

clone_size: .
d_call: .
j_call: TRBJ1-3
v_call: TRBV11-2
cdr3_nt: TGTGCCAGCAGCTTAGGCCCTTACCCAGGCGTCTCTGGAAACACCATATATTTT
cdr3_aa: CASSLGPYPGVSGNTIYF

clone_size: few
d_call: .
j_call: TRBJ2-1
v_call: TRBV15
cdr3_nt: TGTGCCACCAGCAGAGATAGGGTTAGCGATGAGCAGTTCTTC
cdr3_aa: CATSRDRVSDEQFF

clone_size: .
d_call: .
j_call: TRBJ2-6
v_call: TRBV2
cdr3_nt: TGTGCCAGCACCAGGACTGGGGCCAACGTCCTGACTTTC
cdr3_aa: CASTRTGANVLTF

clone_size: .
d_call: TRBD1
j_call: TRBJ2-5
v_call: TRBV3-1/TRBV3-2
cdr3_nt: TGTGCCAGCAGCCGCAGCCCCGGGACAGTCCAAGAGACCCAGTACTTC
cdr3_aa: CASSRSPGTVQETQYF

clone_size: .
d_call: .
j_call: TRBJ2-7
v_call: TRBV12-3/TRBV12-4
cdr3_nt: TGTGCCAGCAGTTTAGTAGTAGAGACAAAGCAGTACTTC
cdr3_aa: CASSLVVETKQYF